This T cell receptor (beta chain) stems from a study of shared clonotypes between healthy human individuals. Study-wide results and limits: Unshared clonotypes carried lower generation probabilities than those common to all four donors.

Of note for this clone: The antigen remains unidentified.

Germline CDR1 GTSNPN, CDR2 SVGIG (reference sequence). This CDR3 spans 13 amino acids. The V gene lost 0 bases and the J gene lost 0 bases, with 6 bases spanning the gap. Libraries were prepared by immunoSEQ multiplex PCR; TCRdb keeps only in-frame clonotypes and omits some of them. The sample lists 2 million to 2.5 million clones, approximately 95% seen once, with 0.13% in the top ten. The specimen sequenced was naive CD4+ T cells sorted from blood. The subset was: CD45RA+ positively selected. The chain uses TRBV30 and TRBJ2-7; D not certain. The sequence derives from a man between 18 and 35 years old in good health. The CDR3 DNA reads TGTGCCTGGAGTGTAAGTGTCTCCTACGAGCAGTACTTC. Its translation is CAWSVSVSYEQYF.